The 25 T cell receptor beta chains reported below all come from one sample, sequenced in a study of blood T cell repertoires in COVID-19. The table came from immunoSEQ multiplex PCR; TCRdb's copy has only in-frame clones and leaves some out. The repertoire consists of tens of thousands of clones, with roughly 84% occurring once and the leading ten covering about 4%. The sample taken for sequencing was peripheral blood. The receptor set was obtained from a man in his forties or fifties with acute or convalescent COVID-19.

This chain links TRBV3-1 (or the pseudogene TRBV3-2) with TRBJ2-5; 11 bases match TRBD2. Losses at the gene ends were 2 bases for V and 2 bases for J; bases not matched to a gene: 1. The CDR3 contains 15 residues. In germline, CDR1 is LGHDT, CDR2 YNNKEL (reference sequence). The CDR3 is CASSQLAGGQETQYF. DNA of the CDR3: TGTGCCAGCAGCCAATTAGCGGGGGGGCAAGAGACCCAGTACTTC.

The CDR3 coding sequence is TGTGCCAGCAGCCTAAGCGGGACTAGCGGGAGGGGAGATACGCAGTATTTT. The encoded protein is CASSLSGTSGRGDTQYF. The V and J genes are TRBV11-2 and TRBJ2-3, with 16 bases matching TRBD2. The junction had 7 bases not matched to a gene; V was cut back by 5 bases and J by 5 bases. The CDR3 runs to 17 residues. Germline V lookup: CDR1 SGHAT, CDR2 FQNNGV.

The chain combines TRBV9 with TRBJ2-7, with D maybe TRBD1 (7 bases). The CDR3 covers 13 residues. V lost 0 bases, J lost 6 bases, and 10 bases lay in between. The V gene's germline CDR1 is SGDLS and CDR2 YYNGEE. CDR3 DNA: TGTGCCAGCAGCGTAGCAGGGGGGCTCGAGCAGTACTTC. Translating gives CASSVAGGLEQYF. Full variable domain (rest looked up from reference TRBV9 and TRBJ2-7): DSGVTQTPKHLITATGQRVTLRCSPRSGDLSVYWYQQSLDQGLQFLIQYYNGEERAKGNILERFSAQQFPDLHSELNLSSLELGDSALYFCASSVAGGLEQYFGPGTRLTVT.

V is TRBV6-6 and J is TRBJ2-1; 7 bases agree with TRBD1. V lost 8 bases and J lost 2; bases outside the gene matches: 9. There are 15 residues in the CDR3. The germline gives CDR1 MNHNY, CDR2 SVGAGI (reference sequence). In DNA, the CDR3 is TGTGCCAGCTCTCCCCTTGGACAGGCCTACAATGAGCAGTTCTTC. This sequence encodes CASSPLGQAYNEQFF.

The chain has TRBV27 and TRBJ1-2; maybe TRBD1 (5 bases). This CDR3 contains 12 residues. Germline values: CDR1 MNHEY, CDR2 SMNVEV (reference sequence). The ends were cut back, 5 bases at V and 4 bases at J, with 8 bases in the middle. The CDR3 DNA is TGTGCCAGCAGTACAGGTGGCTATGGCTACACCTTC. Translated: CASSTGGYGYTF.

This sequence joins TRBV9 and TRBJ1-3; 7 nucleotides line up with TRBD1. The CDR3 is 15 residues long. Germline V gene data show CDR1 as SGDLS and CDR2 as YYNGEE. The V gene end was trimmed by 4 bases and the J gene end by 4 bases; junction bases not matched to a gene: 8. This CDR3 is CASSLDRVAGNTIYF. The DNA for the CDR3 is TGTGCCAGCAGCCTTGACAGGGTAGCGGGAAACACCATATATTTT.

The chain joins TRBV5-8 to TRBJ2-7; 7 bases align to TRBD1. The CDR3 loop spans 15 amino acids. The germline CDR1 and CDR2 sequences are SGHTS and YDEGEE. Trimming at V came to 4 bases and at J to 4 bases, leaving 11 bases not matched to a gene. The CDR3 spells CASSLPGQATYEQYF. The CDR3 DNA follows: TGTGCCAGCAGCCTCCCCGGACAGGCCACATACGAGCAGTACTTC.

The chain carries TRBV5-1 and TRBJ1-1, with TRBD1 as a possible D gene (5 bases). CDR3 length: 13 amino acids. V was clipped by 0 bases and J by 6 bases, with 9 bases between them. Germline CDR1 is SGHRS and CDR2 is YFSETQ. The CDR3 here is CASSLVGGAEAFF. For the CDR3, the DNA is TGCGCCAGCAGCTTGGTGGGGGGAGCTGAAGCTTTCTTT.

The chain is built from TRBV28 and TRBJ1-4, with 7 positions matching TRBD1. The germline V gene encodes CDR1 MDHEN and CDR2 SYDVKM. The CDR3 loop spans 15 amino acids. V shed 3 bases, J shed 1 base, and the junction held 2 bases outside the gene matches. CDR3: CASSFDRETNEKLFF. The CDR3 DNA reads TGTGCCAGCAGTTTTGACAGGGAAACTAATGAAAAACTGTTTTTT.

This chain joins TRBV6-5 and TRBJ1-1, with D hard to call. The germline V and J ends were trimmed by 5 bases and 10 bases, with 11 bases remaining between them. The CDR3 runs to 11 residues. Germline V gene sequence: CDR1 MNHEY, CDR2 SVGAGI. The CDR3 here is CASSHRGGAFF. The CDR3 nucleotides read TGTGCCAGCAGTCACCGGGGTGGAGCTTTCTTT.

This clone was recorded a few times. The V call is TRBV3-1 (or the pseudogene TRBV3-2), the J call TRBJ2-7; 7 positions agree with TRBD2. This CDR3 has 16 amino acids. The germline V gene has CDR1 LGHDT and CDR2 YNNKEL (reference sequence). V trimming: 4 bases; J trimming: 2 bases; junction bases outside the gene matches: 11. CDR3 in amino acids: CASSPELASGAYEQYF. The CDR3 DNA is TGTGCCAGCAGCCCCGAATTGGCTAGCGGAGCCTACGAGCAGTACTTC.

This clone was seen a handful of times. The rearrangement links TRBV27 to TRBJ1-3; tentatively, D is TRBD1 (5 bases). From germline, CDR1 is MNHEY and CDR2 SMNVEV (reference sequence). The CDR3 has 15 residues. V shed 5 bases and J shed 0 bases, with 11 bases lying between them. In nucleotides, the CDR3 is TGTGCCAGCAGTCCCTACAGGAGCTCTGGAAACACCATATATTTT. Translated, it gives CASSPYRSSGNTIYF.

The gene calls are TRBV15 and TRBJ2-3; 7 bases line up with TRBD2. V was pared by 3 bases and J by 2 bases, with 2 bases of the junction left unmatched. The germline V gene encodes CDR1 LNHNV and CDR2 YYDKDF (reference sequence). The CDR3 extends over 14 amino acids. CDR3 protein: CATSSSGNTDTQYF. The CDR3 DNA sequence: TGTGCCACCAGCAGCAGCGGGAACACAGATACGCAGTATTTT.

The chain combines TRBV28 with TRBJ1-2, with a weak D call TRBD1 (6 bases). Germline V gene data show CDR1 as MDHEN and CDR2 as SYDVKM. The CDR3 has 13 residues. With 4 bases removed from V and 4 bases from J, the gap between germline ends came to 10 bases. The CDR3 region is CASSSRTAYGYTF. CDR3 DNA: TGTGCCAGCAGTTCTCGGACAGCCTATGGCTACACCTTC.

This chain connects TRBV2 to TRBJ2-1; 9 bases fit TRBD2. There are 16 residues in the CDR3. V was pared by 1 base and J by 2 bases, with 3 bases of the junction left unmatched. Germline lookup yields CDR1 SNHLY and CDR2 FYNNEI. CDR3 protein: CASSEDAGGPYNEQFF. CDR3 nucleotides: TGTGCCAGCAGTGAAGACGCGGGGGGGCCCTACAATGAGCAGTTCTTC.

V gene TRBV19 combines with J gene TRBJ1-5; 7 positions agree with TRBD1. The CDR3 runs 14 residues. Trimming took 5 bases from V and 3 from J; bases not matched to a gene: 4. Germline V gives CDR1 LNHDA, CDR2 SQIVND (reference sequence). DNA of the CDR3: TGTGCCAGTAGTCATACAGGGGACAATCAGCCCCAGCATTTT. Amino acid sequence: CASSHTGDNQPQHF.

This CDR3 reads CASSEGQGALNTEAFF. The DNA for the CDR3 is TGTGCCAGCAGCGAAGGACAGGGGGCTTTAAACACTGAAGCTTTCTTT. The J gene is TRBJ1-1, the V gene TRBV5-6; 11 nucleotides line up with TRBD1. The length of the CDR3 is 16 residues. V trimming: 4 bases; J trimming: 2 bases; junction bases outside the gene matches: 7. Germline loops: CDR1 SGHDT, CDR2 YYEEEE.

This chain uses TRBV3-1 (or the pseudogene TRBV3-2) with TRBJ2-7, with 7 bases aligning to TRBD1. Germline V gives CDR1 LGHDT, CDR2 YNNKEL (reference sequence). This CDR3 comprises 13 residues. Germline trimming cut 4 bases from V and 6 bases from J; bases unmatched to any gene: 6. CDR3 region: CASSPTSGGEQYF. In DNA form, the CDR3 reads TGTGCCAGCAGCCCTACTTCAGGGGGCGAGCAGTACTTC.

The chain links TRBV11-3 to TRBJ2-5, with a weak D call TRBD1 (6 bases). The germline gives CDR1 SGHNT, CDR2 YENEEA. Trimming shortened V by 4 bases and J by 2 bases, and 8 bases separated the two germline ends. CDR3 length: 13 residues. The CDR3 nucleotides are TGTGCCAGCAGCTCCGGACAGCAAGAGACCCAGTACTTC. This codes for CASSSGQQETQYF.

This chain links TRBV7-2 with TRBJ2-7, with 9 bases matching TRBD2. CDR1 is SGHTA and CDR2 is FQGNSA in the germline V gene. This CDR3 has 15 residues. Losses at the gene ends were 5 bases for V and 3 bases for J; bases not matched to a gene: 8. The CDR3 reads CASSPLSGGLYEQYF. Here the CDR3 DNA reads TGTGCCAGCAGCCCCCTGAGCGGGGGGCTCTACGAGCAGTACTTC. Full variable domain (outside the CDR3, taken from reference TRBV7-2 and TRBJ2-7): GAGVSQSPSNKVTEKGKDVELRCDPISGHTALYWYRQSLGQGLEFLIYFQGNSAPDKSGLPSDRFSAERTGGSVSTLTIQRTQQEDSAVYLCASSPLSGGLYEQYFGPGTRLTVT.

The rearrangement links TRBV10-3 to TRBJ2-1, with a tentative D call TRBD1 (5 bases). Germline V CDR1 and CDR2: ENHRY, SYGVKD. The CDR3 spans 13 residues. V was clipped by 6 bases and J by 3 bases, with 9 bases between them. The CDR3 reads CAIRATDYNEQFF. DNA of the CDR3: TGTGCCATCAGGGCGACAGACTACAATGAGCAGTTCTTC.

The V call is TRBV6-1, the J call TRBJ1-5; D may be TRBD1 (6 bases). The germline gives CDR1 MNHNS, CDR2 SASEGT. Trimming took 3 bases from V and 6 from J, leaving 12 bases between them. The CDR3 spans 14 residues. CDR3 DNA sequence: TGTGCCAGCAGTGATCCCAGGGGTTTTCAGCCCCAGCATTTT. Its translation is CASSDPRGFQPQHF.

DNA for the CDR3: TGTGCCAGTAGTCGAAGGGGCGTCGGACAGCCCCAGCATTTT. Residues: CASSRRGVGQPQHF. V is TRBV19 and J is TRBJ1-5; a possible D gene is TRBD1 (5 bases). In germline, CDR1 is LNHDA, CDR2 SQIVND (reference sequence). V dropped 5 bases and J dropped 7 bases, with 15 bases sitting between them. The CDR3 covers 14 residues.

The J gene is TRBJ1-2, the V gene TRBV2, with TRBD1 matching over 8 bases. The J segment lost 7 bases and the V segment lost 5 bases, leaving 12 bases of the junction unmatched. The CDR3 runs 15 residues. Germline V gives CDR1 SNHLY, CDR2 FYNNEI. The CDR3 protein is CASSPVGQVNRGYTF. The DNA for the CDR3 is TGTGCCAGCAGTCCCGTGGGACAGGTTAATCGTGGCTACACCTTC.

The genes are TRBV25-1 and TRBJ2-1; tentatively, D is TRBD2 (5 bases). V was cut by 1 base and J by 6 bases, with 16 bases left in between. The CDR3 covers 16 residues. The germline CDR1 and CDR2 sequences are MGHDK and SYGVNS. The CDR3: CASSEFYEGVGNEQFF. The CDR3 nucleotides read TGTGCCAGCAGTGAATTTTACGAGGGAGTAGGCAATGAGCAGTTCTTC.